This entry concerns a single TCR beta chain. A junction boundary mismatches the germline segment, possibly from a read error. The data were taken from a study of CD8+CD57+ T cells in acquired aplastic anemia. Study as a whole: Mean DNA quantity obtained from sorted CD4+ and CD8+ cells was around 3.2 ug.

CD8+CD57+ cell expansion had been shown by flow cytometry in patients chosen for sequencing. Every one of the patients had aplastic anemia (severe, acquired). TCR beta VDJ and CDR3 profiling used genomic DNA as template. MiXCR, applied by TCRdb to the reads, yields one record per CDR3 protein. This sample carries 270,000 or so distinct CDR3 sequences, 82% of them seen once, and the ten largest clones take around 40%. This CDR3 is 14 amino acids long. Germline V gene lookup returns CDR1 LNHNV and CDR2 YYDKDF (reference sequence). This chain uses TRBV15 with TRBJ2-3; no clear D. Sequenced: sorted CD4+, CD8+, or CD8+CD57+ T cells (not recorded which) from PBMCs. The sequence derives from a human donor with aplastic anemia. The chain's CDR3 is CATSRGGSKDTQYF. The DNA for the CDR3 is TGTGCCACCAGCAGAGGAGGCAGCAAAGATACCCAGTACTTT.